These 15 T cell receptor beta chains were sequenced from one sample in a study of blood T cell repertoires in COVID-19. TCRdb keeps only in-frame clones here, not all; method: immunoSEQ multiplex PCR. The table has approximately 210,000 clones, around 84% seen once; the top ten hold approximately 4.3%. Sequencing was carried out using PBMCs or T cells enriched from blood (not recorded which). The receptors shown here come from a man aged 30 to 45 with acute COVID-19.

This clone was seen a single time. The chain has TRBV30 and TRBJ1-2; possible D gene TRBD1, 6 bases. This CDR3 is 13 amino acids long. Germline CDR1 and CDR2: GTSNPN and SVGIG (reference sequence). Trimming removed 6 bases at V and 3 bases at J, with 14 bases between. The CDR3: CACLQGYDYGYTF. The CDR3 DNA is TGTGCCTGCCTACAGGGTTACGACTATGGCTACACCTTC.

The table lists this clone with a few counts. The genes are TRBV12-3 or TRBV12-4 and TRBJ2-7; 7 bases are a match to TRBD1. The CDR3 totals 11 residues. The trim removed 8 bases at V and 3 bases at J, leaving 1 base unmatched. The CDR3 sequence is CASDRVYEQYF. The CDR3 DNA reads as TGTGCCAGCGACAGGGTCTACGAGCAGTACTTC.

The rearrangement uses TRBV6-5 and TRBJ2-5; 11 bases are a match to TRBD1. With 8 bases clipped from V and 7 bases from J, the junction kept 0 bases outside the gene matches. There are 11 residues in the CDR3. From germline, CDR1 is MNHEY and CDR2 SVGAGI. The CDR3 bases are TGTGCCAGCGGGACAGGGGGGACCCAGTACTTC. This encodes CASGTGGTQYF.

The gene calls are TRBV5-6 and TRBJ2-2; 7 nucleotides match TRBD1. Looked up from germline, CDR1 is SGHDT and CDR2 is YYEEEE. Losses at the gene ends were 6 bases for V and 0 bases for J; bases not matched to a gene: 14. CDR3 size: 18 residues. The CDR3 nucleotides read TGTGCCAGCACCCCCTTAAATCCCGACAGGGCGAACACCGGGGAGCTGTTTTTT. Protein product: CASTPLNPDRANTGELFF.

About this clone itself: A much larger clone sits a single nucleotide away, making a read error possible. Other DNA sequences in this specimen translate into the identical CDR3. The rearrangement joins TRBV2 to TRBJ1-5; 9 nucleotides align to TRBD1. Germline CDR1 SNHLY, CDR2 FYNNEI. The CDR3 has 13 residues. Trimming at V came to 6 bases and at J to 4 bases, leaving 1 base not matched to a gene. The CDR3 protein is CASRGQGNQPQHF. CDR3 nucleotides: TGTGCCAGCAGAGGACAGGGGAATCAGCCCCAGCATTTT. The whole variable domain, filled in from reference TRBV2 and TRBJ1-5, reads EPEVTQTPSHQVTQMGQEVILRCVPISNHLYFYWYRQILGQKVEFLVSFYNNEISEKSEIFDDQFSVERPDGSNFTLKIRSTKLEDSAMYFCASRGQGNQPQHFGDGTRLSIL.

The gene calls are TRBV19 and TRBJ2-5, with 10 bases identical to TRBD1. J lost 2 bases, V lost 5 bases, and 5 bases had no gene match. The germline V gene encodes CDR1 LNHDA and CDR2 SQIVND (reference sequence). The CDR3 is 15 residues long. CDR3 DNA sequence: TGTGCCAGTAGTGCCTGGACAGGGGGTCAAGAGACCCAGTACTTC. Protein: CASSAWTGGQETQYF.

The chain joins TRBV6-2 or TRBV6-3 to TRBJ1-4; D possibly corresponds to TRBD1 (6 bases). V lost 5 bases, J lost 0 bases, and 13 bases lay in between. This CDR3 spans 16 amino acids. Germline CDR1 is MNHEY and CDR2 is SVGEGT. This chain's CDR3 is CASSTRTAATNEKLFF. CDR3 nucleotide sequence: TGTGCCAGCAGTACCAGGACAGCTGCAACTAATGAAAAACTGTTTTTT.

The J gene is TRBJ2-2, the V gene TRBV28; no definite D call. In germline, CDR1 is MDHEN, CDR2 SYDVKM. Trimming left V 5 bases short and J 5 bases short, with 15 bases between. This CDR3 is 15 amino acids long. CDR3 loop: CASSGTPLLTGELFF. The DNA for the CDR3 is TGTGCCAGCAGTGGTACTCCTTTACTGACCGGGGAGCTGTTTTTT.

This clone was found once. The chain carries TRBV28 and TRBJ1-2; D gene uncertain. Germline lookup yields CDR1 MDHEN and CDR2 SYDVKM. The CDR3 sequence is 11 residues long. V lost 5 bases and J 8 bases, leaving 9 bases between the germline ends. The CDR3 here is CASSPRRGYTF. The CDR3 coding sequence is TGTGCCAGCAGTCCCCGTCGGGGCTACACCTTC.

This clone was found a few times. The V call is TRBV5-1, the J call TRBJ2-7, with 7 bases lining up with TRBD2. V lost 2 bases and J lost 3; bases outside the gene matches: 5. CDR1 and CDR2 (germline): SGHRS, YFSETQ. CDR3 length equals 14 residues. The CDR3 sequence: CASSLNGGNYEQYF. Written as DNA, the CDR3 is TGCGCCAGCAGCTTAAACGGGGGGAACTACGAGCAGTACTTC.

The sample holds one count of this clone. V usage is TRBV11-2 and J usage is TRBJ2-2, with TRBD2 matching over 10 bases. There are 18 residues in the CDR3. The V gene end was trimmed by 4 bases and the J gene end by 3 bases; junction bases not matched to a gene: 11. Germline V gives CDR1 SGHAT, CDR2 FQNNGV. CDR3 sequence reads: CASSSSGGAVRDTGELFF. The CDR3 region has the DNA TGTGCCAGCAGCTCCAGCGGGGGGGCCGTTCGTGACACCGGGGAGCTGTTTTTT.

The rearrangement uses TRBV10-3 and TRBJ2-3, with D maybe TRBD2 (6 bases). Trimming shortened V by 5 bases and J by 5 bases, and 14 bases separated the two germline ends. From germline, CDR1 is ENHRY and CDR2 SYGVKD. This CDR3 region has 14 residues. CDR3 DNA sequence: TGTGCCATCAGTTCCGGGGGTTCGGGAGATACGCAGTATTTT. It codes for CAISSGGSGDTQYF.

The rearrangement joins TRBV5-1 to TRBJ1-2, with a tentative D call TRBD1 (6 bases). This CDR3 spans 16 amino acids. Trimming took off 0 bases at V and 2 bases at J, with 14 bases between the two ends. Germline V CDR1 and CDR2: SGHRS, YFSETQ. This CDR3 reads CASSLDGTPGNYGYTF. For the CDR3, the DNA is TGCGCCAGCAGCTTGGACGGGACACCAGGAAACTATGGCTACACCTTC. The complete variable domain, with remaining parts taken from reference TRBV5-1 and TRBJ1-2, reads KAGVTQTPRYLIKTRGQQVTLSCSPISGHRSVSWYQQTPGQGLQFLFEYFSETQRNKGNFPGRFSGRQFSNSRSEMNVSTLELGDSALYLCASSLDGTPGNYGYTFGSGTRLTVV.

This clone was seen a single time. The CDR3 spells CASSESTGPHAQHF. The CDR3 DNA sequence: TGCGCCAGCAGTGAGTCGACAGGCCCTCATGCCCAGCATTTT. The rearrangement joins TRBV10-2 to TRBJ1-5; TRBD1 might be the D (6 bases). Germline assignment: CDR1 WSHSY and CDR2 SAAADI. Deletions cut 0 bases from V and 11 bases from J, with 14 bases between. The CDR3 runs 14 residues.

CDR3 nucleotide sequence: TGTGCCAGCAGTGAACCCGGGACAGGGTGGGAGCAGTTCTTC. Translation: CASSEPGTGWEQFF. J is TRBJ2-1 and V is TRBV25-1, with 9 bases aligning to TRBD1. The CDR3 is 14 residues long. J lost 10 bases, V lost 2 bases, and 6 bases had no gene match. Germline-derived CDR1 and CDR2 are MGHDK and SYGVNS.